This TCR beta chain is drawn from a study of blood T cell repertoires in COVID-19. CDR1 SGHRS and CDR2 YFSETQ come from the germline V gene. The ends were cut back, 4 bases at V and 4 bases at J, with 14 bases in the middle. The CDR3 spans 14 residues. Clinical history reported by participants formed the basis on which cohorts were assigned. Original handling: Estimated nucleated cell counts came from reference gene primer amplification. This table comes from immunoSEQ multiplex PCR, and its TCRdb copy is limited to in-frame clones, with some not included. V and J calls and clone size are given by that table; D and trimming were obtained from the DNA. The data contain around 170,000 clones, about 83% of them singletons.

The sample comprised PBMCs or T cells enriched from blood (not recorded which). The sequence derives from a woman between 25 and 40 years old who had recovered from COVID-19. The chain employs TRBV5-1 and TRBJ1-1, with D perhaps matching TRBD1 (6 bases). The CDR3 DNA sequence: TGCGCCAGCAGCCTCAGGGAAGGGGGCACTGAAGCTTTCTTT. The encoded protein is CASSLREGGTEAFF.